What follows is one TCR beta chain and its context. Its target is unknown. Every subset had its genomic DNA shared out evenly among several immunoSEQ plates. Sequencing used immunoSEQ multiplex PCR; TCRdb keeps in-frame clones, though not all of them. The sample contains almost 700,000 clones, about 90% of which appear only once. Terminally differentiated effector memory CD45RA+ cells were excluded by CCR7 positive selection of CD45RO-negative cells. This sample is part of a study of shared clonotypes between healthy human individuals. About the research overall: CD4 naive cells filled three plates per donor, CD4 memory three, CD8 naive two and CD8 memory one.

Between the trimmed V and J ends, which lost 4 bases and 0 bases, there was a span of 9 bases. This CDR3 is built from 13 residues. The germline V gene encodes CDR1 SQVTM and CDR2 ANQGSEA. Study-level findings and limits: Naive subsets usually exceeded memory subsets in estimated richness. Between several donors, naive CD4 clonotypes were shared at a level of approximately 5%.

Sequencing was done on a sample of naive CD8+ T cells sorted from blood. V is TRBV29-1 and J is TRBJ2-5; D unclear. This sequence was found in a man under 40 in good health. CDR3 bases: TGCAGCGTTGCTCTTGACGACCAAGAGACCCAGTACTTC. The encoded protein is CSVALDDQETQYF.